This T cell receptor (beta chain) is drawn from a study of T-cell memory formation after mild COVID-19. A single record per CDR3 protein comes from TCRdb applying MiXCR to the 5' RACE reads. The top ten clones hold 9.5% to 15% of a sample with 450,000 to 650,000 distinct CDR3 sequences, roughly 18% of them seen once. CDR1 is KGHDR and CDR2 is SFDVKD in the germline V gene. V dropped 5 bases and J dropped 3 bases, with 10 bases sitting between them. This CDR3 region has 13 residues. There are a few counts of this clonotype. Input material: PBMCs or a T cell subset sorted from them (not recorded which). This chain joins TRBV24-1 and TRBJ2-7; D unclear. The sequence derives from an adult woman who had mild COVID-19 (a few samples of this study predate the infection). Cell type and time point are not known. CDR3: CATSGMPGYEQYF. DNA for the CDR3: TGTGCCACCAGTGGGATGCCAGGCTACGAGCAGTACTTC.